The entry below describes one T cell receptor (beta chain). Profiled with immunoSEQ multiplex PCR; TCRdb holds only in-frame clones, not every one. This table has over 35,000 clones, approximately 92% appearing once. The ends lost 6 bases at V and 6 bases at J; junction bases unmatched: 11. This CDR3 region has 17 residues. CDR1 is MDHEN, CDR2 SYDVKM, per germline. This sample is drawn from a study of T cell changes during pregnancy in multiple sclerosis. The J gene is TRBJ2-7, the V gene TRBV28, with 16 nucleotides matching TRBD2. Material: peripheral blood. This receptor was obtained from a female donor with multiple sclerosis, enrolled in a pregnancy study. In DNA form, the CDR3 reads TGTGCCAGCAGCCAAGCCGGGACTAGCGGGAGGGCCGCCGAGCAGTACTTC. Its protein is CASSQAGTSGRAAEQYF.